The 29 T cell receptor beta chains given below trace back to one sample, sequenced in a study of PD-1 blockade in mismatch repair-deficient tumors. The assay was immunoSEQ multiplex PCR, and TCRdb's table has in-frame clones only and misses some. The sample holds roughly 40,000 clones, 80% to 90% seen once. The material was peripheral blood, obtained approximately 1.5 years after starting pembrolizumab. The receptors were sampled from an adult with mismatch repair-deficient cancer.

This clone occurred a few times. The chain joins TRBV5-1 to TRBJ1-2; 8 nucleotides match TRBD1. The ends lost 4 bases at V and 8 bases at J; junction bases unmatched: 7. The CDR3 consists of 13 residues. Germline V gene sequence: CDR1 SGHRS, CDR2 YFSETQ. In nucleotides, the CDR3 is TGCGCCAGCAGCCTAGGACAGGGAGGAGGCTACACCTTC. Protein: CASSLGQGGGYTF.

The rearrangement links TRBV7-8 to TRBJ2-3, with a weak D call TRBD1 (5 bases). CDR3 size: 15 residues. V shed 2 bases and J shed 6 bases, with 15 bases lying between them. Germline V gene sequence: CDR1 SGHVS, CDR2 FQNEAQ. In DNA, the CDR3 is TGTGCCAGCAGCTTACAGGGCCAGGGTCGGGATACGCAGTATTTT. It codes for CASSLQGQGRDTQYF.

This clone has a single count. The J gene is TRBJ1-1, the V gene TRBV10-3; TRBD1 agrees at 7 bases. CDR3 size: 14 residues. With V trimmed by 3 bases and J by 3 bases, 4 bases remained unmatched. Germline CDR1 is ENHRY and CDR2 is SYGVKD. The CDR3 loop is CAISDRDSDTEAFF. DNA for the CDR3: TGTGCCATCAGTGACCGGGACAGCGACACTGAAGCTTTCTTT.

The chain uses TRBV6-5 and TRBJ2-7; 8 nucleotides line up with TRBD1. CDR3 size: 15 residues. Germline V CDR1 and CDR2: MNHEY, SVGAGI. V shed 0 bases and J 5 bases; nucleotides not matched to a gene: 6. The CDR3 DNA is TGTGCCAGCAGTTACTCACGACAGGGGTCCCACGAGCAGTACTTC. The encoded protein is CASSYSRQGSHEQYF.

The CDR3, as DNA: TGCGCCAGCAGCTTGGGACTATCGTTCACAGATACGCAGTATTTT. Translating it yields CASSLGLSFTDTQYF. The V and J genes are TRBV5-1 and TRBJ2-3; tentative D call: TRBD2 (5 bases). V shed 0 bases and J shed 2 bases, with 10 bases lying between them. Germline values: CDR1 SGHRS, CDR2 YFSETQ. The CDR3 sequence is 15 residues long. Drawing the rest from reference TRBV5-1 and TRBJ2-3, the complete variable domain is KAGVTQTPRYLIKTRGQQVTLSCSPISGHRSVSWYQQTPGQGLQFLFEYFSETQRNKGNFPGRFSGRQFSNSRSEMNVSTLELGDSALYLCASSLGLSFTDTQYFGPGTRLTVL.

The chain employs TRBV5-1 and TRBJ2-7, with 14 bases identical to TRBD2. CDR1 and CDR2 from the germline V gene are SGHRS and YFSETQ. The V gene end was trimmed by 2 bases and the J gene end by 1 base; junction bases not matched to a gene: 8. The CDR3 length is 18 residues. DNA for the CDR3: TGCGCCAGCAGCTTTTTGACTAGCGGGAGGGCCAATTCCTACGAGCAGTACTTC. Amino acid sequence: CASSFLTSGRANSYEQYF. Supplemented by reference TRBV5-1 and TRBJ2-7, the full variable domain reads KAGVTQTPRYLIKTRGQQVTLSCSPISGHRSVSWYQQTPGQGLQFLFEYFSETQRNKGNFPGRFSGRQFSNSRSEMNVSTLELGDSALYLCASSFLTSGRANSYEQYFGPGTRLTVT.

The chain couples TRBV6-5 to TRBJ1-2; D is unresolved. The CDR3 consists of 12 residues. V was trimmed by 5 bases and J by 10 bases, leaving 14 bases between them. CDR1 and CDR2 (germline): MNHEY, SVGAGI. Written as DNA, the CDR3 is TGTGCCAGCAGTGGACCCAGGAATGACTACACCTTC. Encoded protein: CASSGPRNDYTF.

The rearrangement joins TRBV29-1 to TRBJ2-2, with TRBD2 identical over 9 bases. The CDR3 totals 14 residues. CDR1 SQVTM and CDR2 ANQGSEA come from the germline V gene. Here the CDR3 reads CSVSGTSFTGELFF. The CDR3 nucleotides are TGCAGTGTATCCGGGACTAGCTTCACCGGGGAGCTGTTTTTT.

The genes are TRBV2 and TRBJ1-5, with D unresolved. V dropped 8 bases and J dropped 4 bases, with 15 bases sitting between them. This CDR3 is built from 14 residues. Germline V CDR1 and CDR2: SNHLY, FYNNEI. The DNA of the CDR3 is TGTGCCAGCGCCCCCCGGAGGGAAAATCAGCCCCAGCATTTT. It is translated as CASAPRRENQPQHF.

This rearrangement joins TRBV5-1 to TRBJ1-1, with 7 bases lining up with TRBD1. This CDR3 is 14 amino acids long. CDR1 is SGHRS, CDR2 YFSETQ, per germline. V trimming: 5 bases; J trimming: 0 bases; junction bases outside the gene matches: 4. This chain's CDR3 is CASRRTGLNTEAFF. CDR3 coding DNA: TGCGCCAGCAGGAGGACAGGCTTGAACACTGAAGCTTTCTTT.

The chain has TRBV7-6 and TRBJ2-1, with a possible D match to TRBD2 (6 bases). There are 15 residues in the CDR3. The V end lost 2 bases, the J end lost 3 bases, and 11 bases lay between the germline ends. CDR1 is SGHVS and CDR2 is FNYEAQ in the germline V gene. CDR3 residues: CASSLLEGYYNEQFF. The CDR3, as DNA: TGTGCCAGCAGCTTATTGGAGGGATACTACAATGAGCAGTTCTTC.

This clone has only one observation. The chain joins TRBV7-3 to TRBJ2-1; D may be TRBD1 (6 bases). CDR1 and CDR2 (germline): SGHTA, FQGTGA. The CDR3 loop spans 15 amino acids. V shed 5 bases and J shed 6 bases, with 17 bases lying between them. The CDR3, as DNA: TGTGCCAGCAGCCCCCGTGCAGGGGATTCCAATGAGCAGTTCTTC. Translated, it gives CASSPRAGDSNEQFF.

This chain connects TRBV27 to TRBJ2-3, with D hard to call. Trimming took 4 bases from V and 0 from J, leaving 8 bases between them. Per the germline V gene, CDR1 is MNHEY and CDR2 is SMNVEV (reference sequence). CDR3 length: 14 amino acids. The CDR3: CASSSRPSTDTQYF. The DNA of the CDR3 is TGTGCCAGCAGTTCGCGGCCTAGCACAGATACGCAGTATTTT.

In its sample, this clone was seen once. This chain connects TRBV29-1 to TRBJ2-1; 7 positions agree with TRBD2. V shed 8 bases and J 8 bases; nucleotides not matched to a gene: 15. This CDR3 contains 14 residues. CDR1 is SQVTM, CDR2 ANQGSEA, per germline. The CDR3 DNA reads TGCAGCTCCGAAAGAGGGACTACGGCCGATGAGCAGTTCTTC. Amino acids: CSSERGTTADEQFF.

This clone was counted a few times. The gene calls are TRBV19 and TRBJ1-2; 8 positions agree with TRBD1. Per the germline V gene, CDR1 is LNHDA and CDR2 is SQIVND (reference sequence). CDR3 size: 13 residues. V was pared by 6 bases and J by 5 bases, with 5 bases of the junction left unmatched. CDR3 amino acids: CASRTTGEYGYTF. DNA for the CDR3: TGTGCCAGTAGGACGACAGGGGAATATGGCTACACCTTC.

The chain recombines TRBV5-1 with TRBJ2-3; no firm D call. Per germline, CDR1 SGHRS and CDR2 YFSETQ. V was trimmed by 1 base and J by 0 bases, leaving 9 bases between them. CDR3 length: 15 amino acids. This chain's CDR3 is CASSLSSPSTDTQYF. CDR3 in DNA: TGCGCCAGCAGCTTGTCATCCCCAAGCACAGATACGCAGTATTTT.

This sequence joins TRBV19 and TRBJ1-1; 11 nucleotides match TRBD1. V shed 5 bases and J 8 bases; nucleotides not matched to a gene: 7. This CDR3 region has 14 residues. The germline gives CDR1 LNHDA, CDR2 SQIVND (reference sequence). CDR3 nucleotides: TGTGCCAGTAGTTTCCGGACAGGGGGCTGGGAAGCTTTCTTT. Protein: CASSFRTGGWEAFF. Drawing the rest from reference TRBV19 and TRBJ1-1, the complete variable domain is DGGITQSPKYLFRKEGQNVTLSCEQNLNHDAMYWYRQDPGQGLRLIYYSQIVNDFQKGDIAEGYSVSREKKESFPLTVTSAQKNPTAFYLCASSFRTGGWEAFFGQGTRLTVV.

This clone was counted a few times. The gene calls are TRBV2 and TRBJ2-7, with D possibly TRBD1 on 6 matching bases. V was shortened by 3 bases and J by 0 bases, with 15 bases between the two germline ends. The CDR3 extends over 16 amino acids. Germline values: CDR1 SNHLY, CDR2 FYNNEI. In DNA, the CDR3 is TGTGCCAGCAGTGATCCAGGGGACCATACCTCCTACGAGCAGTACTTC. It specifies CASSDPGDHTSYEQYF.

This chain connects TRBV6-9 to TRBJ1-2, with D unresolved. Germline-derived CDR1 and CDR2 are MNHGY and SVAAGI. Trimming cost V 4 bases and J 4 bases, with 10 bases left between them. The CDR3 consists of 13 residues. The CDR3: CASSSTVSYGYTF. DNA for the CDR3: TGTGCCAGCAGTTCCACGGTAAGCTATGGCTACACCTTC.

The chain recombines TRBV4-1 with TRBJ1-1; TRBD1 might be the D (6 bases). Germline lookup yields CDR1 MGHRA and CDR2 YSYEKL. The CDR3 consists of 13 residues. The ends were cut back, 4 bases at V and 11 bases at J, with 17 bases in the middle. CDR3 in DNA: TGCGCCAGCAGCCTCAATGGACAGCGGAGGGCTTTCTTT. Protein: CASSLNGQRRAFF.

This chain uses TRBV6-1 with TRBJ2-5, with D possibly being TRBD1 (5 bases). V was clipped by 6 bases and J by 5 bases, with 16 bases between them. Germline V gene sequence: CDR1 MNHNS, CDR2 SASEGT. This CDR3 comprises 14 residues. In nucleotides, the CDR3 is TGTGCCAGCAGGCAAGGGGCAGGGCGGGAGACCCAGTACTTC. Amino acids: CASRQGAGRETQYF.

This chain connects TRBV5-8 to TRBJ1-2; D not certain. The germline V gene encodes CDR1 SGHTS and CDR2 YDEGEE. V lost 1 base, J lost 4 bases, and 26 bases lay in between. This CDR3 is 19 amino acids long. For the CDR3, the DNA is TGTGCCAGCAGCTTGAGGCCCCACAGCGATGCCCGATCCAGCTATGGCTACACCTTC. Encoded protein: CASSLRPHSDARSSYGYTF.

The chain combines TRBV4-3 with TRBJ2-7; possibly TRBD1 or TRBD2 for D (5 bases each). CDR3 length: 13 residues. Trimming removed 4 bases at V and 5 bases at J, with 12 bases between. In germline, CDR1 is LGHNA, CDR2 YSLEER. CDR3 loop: CASSPQGEDEQYF. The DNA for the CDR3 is TGCGCCAGCAGCCCCCAGGGAGAGGACGAGCAGTACTTC.

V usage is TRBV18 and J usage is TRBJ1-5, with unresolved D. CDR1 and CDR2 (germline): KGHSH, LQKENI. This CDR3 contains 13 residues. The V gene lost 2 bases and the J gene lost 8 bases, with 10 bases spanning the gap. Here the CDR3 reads CASSPRQQEPQHF. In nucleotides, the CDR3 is TGTGCCAGCTCACCAAGGCAGCAGGAGCCCCAGCATTTT.

The chain's CDR3 is CASSLGQTYTGELFF. In DNA form, the CDR3 reads TGTGCCAGCAGCTTGGGACAGACCTACACCGGGGAGCTGTTTTTT. The V gene is TRBV5-4, the J gene TRBJ2-2, with a possible D match to TRBD1 (5 bases). This CDR3 has 15 amino acids. Germline CDR1 is SGHNT and CDR2 is YYREEE (reference sequence). The V gene lost 0 bases and the J gene lost 3 bases, with 9 bases spanning the gap.

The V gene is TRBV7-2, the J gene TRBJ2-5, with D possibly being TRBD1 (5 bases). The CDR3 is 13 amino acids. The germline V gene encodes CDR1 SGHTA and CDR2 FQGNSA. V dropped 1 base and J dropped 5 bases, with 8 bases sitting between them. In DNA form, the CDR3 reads TGTGCCAGCAGCTTAGGGCAGGGTGAGACCCAGTACTTC. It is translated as CASSLGQGETQYF.

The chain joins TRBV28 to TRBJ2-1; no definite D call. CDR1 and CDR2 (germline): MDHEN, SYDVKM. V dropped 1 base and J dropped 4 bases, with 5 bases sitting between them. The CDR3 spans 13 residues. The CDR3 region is CASSLSAYNEQFF. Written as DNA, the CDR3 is TGTGCCAGCAGTTTATCTGCTTACAATGAGCAGTTCTTC.

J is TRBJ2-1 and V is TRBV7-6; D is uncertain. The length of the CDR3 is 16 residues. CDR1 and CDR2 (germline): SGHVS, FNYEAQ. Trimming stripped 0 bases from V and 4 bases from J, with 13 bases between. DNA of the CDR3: TGTGCCAGCAGCTTAGCGGAAAGAGACCGATACAATGAGCAGTTCTTC. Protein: CASSLAERDRYNEQFF.

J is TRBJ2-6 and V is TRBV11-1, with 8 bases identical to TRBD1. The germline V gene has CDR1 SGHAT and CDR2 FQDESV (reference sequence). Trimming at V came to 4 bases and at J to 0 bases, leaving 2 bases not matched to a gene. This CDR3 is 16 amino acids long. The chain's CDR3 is CASSSTGASGANVLTF. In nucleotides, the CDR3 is TGTGCCAGCAGCTCGACAGGGGCCTCTGGGGCCAACGTCCTGACTTTC.